Each of the 22 T cell receptor beta chains below was sequenced from the same sample in a study of CD8 T cells in Susac syndrome (dated by TCRdb to about 2019). Library preparation was by the immunoSEQ multiplex PCR assay. RNA was extracted using the RNeasy kit, and about 0.5 to 1 ug of the RNA was reverse transcribed with random hexamers. The public reads were run again by TCRdb, first through fastp at Q25 and then through MiXCR, and only productive beta chains were kept. Here each entry gathers all rows of one CDR3 protein and keeps the most common genes and DNA. For this sample there are 150,000 or so distinct CDR3 sequences; around 94% appear just once. Over 0.12% of the sample comes from the top ten. Sample: CD4+ T cells from PBMCs. These receptors all come from a human donor in good health.

V and J are TRBV20-1 and TRBJ1-5, with D unresolved. The germline gives CDR1 DFQATT, CDR2 SNEGSKA (reference sequence). V was trimmed by 0 bases and J by 4 bases, leaving 16 bases between them. This CDR3 comprises 16 residues. DNA for the CDR3: TGCAGTGCTAGAGATGCCAGGCTCAATATTAATCAGCCCCAGCATTTT. This translates into CSARDARLNINQPQHF.

The V call is TRBV20-1, the J call TRBJ1-1, with D uncertain. V dropped 3 bases and J dropped 4 bases, with 15 bases sitting between them. Germline lookup yields CDR1 DFQATT and CDR2 SNEGSKA (reference sequence). This CDR3 region has 14 residues. CDR3 nucleotides: TGCAGTGCTAGTGCCCCCTCAGGTGCCACTGAAGCTTTCTTT. Protein: CSASAPSGATEAFF.

This rearrangement joins TRBV6-5 to TRBJ1-1, with D uncertain. V dropped 2 bases and J dropped 3 bases, with 16 bases sitting between them. This CDR3 contains 16 residues. CDR1 and CDR2 (germline): MNHEY, SVGAGI. This CDR3 reads CASSYEVSTGHTEAFF. CDR3 DNA: TGTGCCAGCAGTTACGAGGTGTCTACCGGGCACACTGAAGCTTTCTTT.

This clonotype was seen just once. The chain combines TRBV2 with TRBJ1-4; D is perhaps TRBD1 (6 bases). Germline assignment: CDR1 SNHLY and CDR2 FYNNEI. The CDR3 is 17 amino acids. V lost 3 bases and J 1 base, leaving 15 bases between the germline ends. The chain's CDR3 is CASSDSPTGLTNEKLFF. The CDR3 DNA reads TGTGCCAGCAGTGATTCTCCCACAGGGCTAACTAATGAAAAACTGTTTTTT.

V is TRBV30 and J is TRBJ2-6, with D perhaps matching TRBD1 (5 bases). The CDR3 extends over 14 amino acids. Germline V gene data show CDR1 as GTSNPN and CDR2 as SVGIG (reference sequence). The V gene lost 2 bases and the J gene lost 3 bases, with 8 bases spanning the gap. The CDR3, as DNA: TGTGCCTGGAGTCCAGGGAATGGGGCCAACGTCCTGACTTTC. This gives the protein CAWSPGNGANVLTF.

This sequence joins TRBV29-1 and TRBJ1-2, with D tentatively TRBD1 (5 bases). Germline loops: CDR1 SQVTM, CDR2 ANQGSEA. The CDR3 has 13 amino acids. Deletions cut 3 bases from V and 8 bases from J, with 16 bases between. The CDR3: CSVDRQLVEGYTF. The CDR3 DNA reads TGCAGCGTTGATAGACAGCTTGTTGAAGGCTACACCTTC.

This rearrangement joins TRBV27 to TRBJ2-7; TRBD1 matches at 9 bases. V dropped 5 bases and J dropped 3; count of bases not matched to a gene: 5. Germline V lookup: CDR1 MNHEY, CDR2 SMNVEV (reference sequence). This CDR3 is built from 14 residues. The CDR3 DNA is TGTGCCAGCAGTAACTACAGGGGGCTCTACGAGCAGTACTTC. Protein product: CASSNYRGLYEQYF.

This chain links TRBV29-1 with TRBJ2-3; a possible D gene is TRBD2 (6 bases). V shed 7 bases and J shed 1 base, with 15 bases lying between them. The CDR3 is 14 residues long. Germline V lookup: CDR1 SQVTM, CDR2 ANQGSEA. The CDR3 reads CSGLGGTGTDTQYF. CDR3 in DNA: TGCAGCGGTCTTGGGGGGACCGGCACAGATACGCAGTATTTT.

The gene calls are TRBV20-1 and TRBJ2-1; 10 nucleotides align to TRBD2. The CDR3 is made up of 15 amino acids. The V gene's germline CDR1 is DFQATT and CDR2 SNEGSKA (reference sequence). J was trimmed by 3 bases and V by 6 bases; bases with no gene match: 8. The CDR3 DNA sequence: TGCAGTGCGTTTACAACTAGCGGGAACTACAATGAGCAGTTCTTC. Its translation: CSAFTTSGNYNEQFF.

This clonotype was seen only once. The gene calls are TRBV7-2 and TRBJ1-1; no definite D call. The V gene's germline CDR1 is SGHTA and CDR2 FQGNSA. The V and J ends lost 1 base and 4 bases respectively, with 13 bases between them. The CDR3 loop spans 15 amino acids. The CDR3 sequence is CASSLGDVGSTEAFF. The CDR3 coding sequence is TGTGCCAGCAGCTTAGGGGATGTCGGGAGCACTGAAGCTTTCTTT.

This chain joins TRBV30 and TRBJ1-2, with D possibly TRBD1 on 5 matching bases. The CDR3 loop spans 13 amino acids. V gave up 3 bases and J gave up 1 base, with 9 bases separating them. Germline-derived CDR1 and CDR2 are GTSNPN and SVGIG (reference sequence). The CDR3 nucleotides read TGTGCCTGGAGCCCTCAGGGTAACTATGGCTACACCTTC. It yields the protein CAWSPQGNYGYTF.

The rearrangement joins TRBV7-2 to TRBJ1-6, with D possibly TRBD1 on 6 matching bases. Trimming shortened V by 3 bases and J by 0 bases, and 12 bases separated the two germline ends. The CDR3 runs 17 residues. The V gene's germline CDR1 is SGHTA and CDR2 FQGNSA. The CDR3 loop reads CASSLKGVSSYNSPLHF. CDR3 sequence (DNA): TGTGCCAGCAGCTTGAAGGGGGTGAGCTCCTATAATTCACCCCTCCACTTT.

This rearrangement joins TRBV20-1 to TRBJ1-2, with 8 bases lining up with TRBD1. Germline CDR1 is DFQATT and CDR2 is SNEGSKA (reference sequence). Germline trimming cut 3 bases from V and 6 bases from J; bases unmatched to any gene: 12. The CDR3 is 15 amino acids. The CDR3 loop is CSARAGGIDRDGYTF. The DNA of the CDR3 is TGCAGTGCTAGGGCAGGGGGCATCGATCGGGATGGCTACACCTTC.

This clonotype was detected only once. The CDR3 DNA reads TGTGCCATTGGACAGGGCTCTCAGCCCCAGCATTTT. It specifies CAIGQGSQPQHF. The chain combines TRBV15 with TRBJ1-5; TRBD1 agrees at 8 bases. V was clipped by 10 bases and J by 6 bases; unmatched bases: 5. Germline V lookup: CDR1 LNHNV, CDR2 YYDKDF (reference sequence). CDR3 size: 12 residues.

The chain has TRBV4-3 and TRBJ2-2; unclear D gene. Trimming pared 1 base from V and 5 bases from J, leaving 11 bases between. This CDR3 has 15 amino acids. Looked up from germline, CDR1 is LGHNA and CDR2 is YSLEER. CDR3: CASSQGALGTGELFF. The CDR3 nucleotides are TGCGCCAGCAGCCAAGGGGCACTGGGGACCGGGGAGCTGTTTTTT.

The chain links TRBV12-3 or TRBV12-4 to TRBJ1-2; no clear D gene. The V and J ends lost 0 bases and 7 bases respectively, with 6 bases between them. The CDR3 totals 12 residues. The DNA of the CDR3 is TGTGCCAGCAGTTTAGCTGCAAGTGGCTACACCTTC. Translated, it gives CASSLAASGYTF.

The chain combines TRBV5-1 with TRBJ2-7, with 7 nucleotides matching TRBD1. The V gene's germline CDR1 is SGHRS and CDR2 YFSETQ. The V segment lost 4 bases and the J segment 3 bases; nucleotides outside the gene matches: 4. There are 13 residues in the CDR3. As DNA, the CDR3 is TGCGCCAGCAGCCTTGGACAGGACTACGAGCAGTACTTC. Translating it yields CASSLGQDYEQYF. Variable domain in full (rest from reference TRBV5-1 and TRBJ2-7): KAGVTQTPRYLIKTRGQQVTLSCSPISGHRSVSWYQQTPGQGLQFLFEYFSETQRNKGNFPGRFSGRQFSNSRSEMNVSTLELGDSALYLCASSLGQDYEQYFGPGTRLTVT.

The rearrangement links TRBV7-9 to TRBJ2-2, with TRBD1 matching over 7 bases. Germline trimming cut 5 bases from V and 10 bases from J; bases unmatched to any gene: 4. The V gene's germline CDR1 is SEHNR and CDR2 FQNEAQ (reference sequence). CDR3 length: 12 amino acids. The CDR3 is CASSQGQTELFF. The CDR3, as DNA: TGTGCCAGCAGCCAGGGACAGACGGAGCTGTTTTTT.

This rearrangement joins TRBV6-2 or TRBV6-3 to TRBJ2-3; TRBD2 agrees at 7 bases. With V trimmed by 4 bases and J by 0 bases, 13 bases remained unmatched. The germline V gene encodes CDR1 MNHEY and CDR2 SVGEGT. The CDR3 contains 18 residues. The CDR3, as DNA: TGTGCCAGCAGTTTTCGGCACGGCAGTAGCGGGAGCACAGATACGCAGTATTTT. This translates into CASSFRHGSSGSTDTQYF.

The V call is TRBV20-1, the J call TRBJ2-5; TRBD2 agrees at 8 bases. The CDR3 spans 13 residues. V shed 3 bases and J 4 bases; nucleotides not matched to a gene: 4. The germline V gene has CDR1 DFQATT and CDR2 SNEGSKA (reference sequence). The CDR3 loop is CSASGGAAETQYF. The CDR3 DNA sequence: TGCAGTGCTAGCGGGGGGGCTGCAGAGACCCAGTACTTC.

This chain connects TRBV18 to TRBJ1-6; D is possibly TRBD1 (6 bases). Germline V CDR1 and CDR2: KGHSH, LQKENI. V gave up 0 bases and J gave up 7 bases, with 10 bases separating them. The CDR3 loop spans 15 amino acids. The CDR3 nucleotides read TGTGCCAGCTCACCACCAGGGACATCGAATTCACCCCTCCACTTT. This sequence encodes CASSPPGTSNSPLHF.

The DNA for the CDR3 is TGTGCCACCGGGAACAATGAAAAACTGTTTTTT. Translation gives CATGNNEKLFF. The V and J genes are TRBV6-6 and TRBJ1-4; D call uncertain. The length of the CDR3 is 11 residues. Germline assignment: CDR1 MNHNY and CDR2 SVGAGI (reference sequence). V was pared by 10 bases and J by 5 bases, with 8 bases between.